This is a list of T cell receptor beta chains from one sample in a study of identical twins. TCRdb called the 5' RACE reads again in MiXCR, with one record for every CDR3 protein. The sample holds hundreds of thousands of distinct CDR3 sequences; about 24% are singletons and the top ten take about 3%. These same data were also listed under a study on T cells expressing NK-cell markers.

Sequencing was carried out using CD4+ T cells sorted from blood. These receptors all come from a woman aged 18-30 years in good health. CDR3s include the opening cysteine and the closing phenylalanine or tryptophan. The order of the fields is clone size, D gene, J gene, V gene, CDR3 protein, CDR3 DNA. The D gene is left open where the match is weak. Not every row has a clone size; where given, it reads once, few, many or a size class.

clone_size: NA; d_call: TRBD2; j_call: TRBJ2-7; v_call: TRBV7-6; cdr3_aa: CASSSRTSGSGDEQYF; cdr3_nt: TGTGCCAGCAGCTCCCGGACTAGCGGGAGTGGCGACGAGCAGTACTTC
clone_size: NA; d_call: TRBD1; j_call: TRBJ2-7; v_call: TRBV2; cdr3_aa: CASMMDRGQKQYF; cdr3_nt: TGTGCCAGCATGATGGACAGGGGGCAAAAGCAGTACTTC
clone_size: many; d_call: TRBD2; j_call: TRBJ2-1; v_call: TRBV5-1; cdr3_aa: CASGGLAGNEQFF; cdr3_nt: TGCGCCAGCGGTGGCCTAGCGGGCAATGAGCAGTTCTTC
clone_size: NA; d_call: TRBD2; j_call: TRBJ2-1; v_call: TRBV7-2; cdr3_aa: CASSSMGLAGISEQFF; cdr3_nt: TGTGCCAGCAGCTCAATGGGACTAGCGGGAATAAGTGAGCAGTTCTTC
clone_size: few; d_call: NA; j_call: TRBJ1-5; v_call: TRBV2; cdr3_aa: CASSEANQPQHF; cdr3_nt: TGTGCCAGCAGTGAGGCCAATCAGCCCCAGCATTTT
clone_size: NA; d_call: TRBD2; j_call: TRBJ2-1; v_call: TRBV7-8; cdr3_aa: CASSLLAGGAYNEQFF; cdr3_nt: TGTGCCAGCAGCTTATTAGCGGGGGGTGCCTACAATGAGCAGTTCTTC
clone_size: NA; d_call: TRBD1; j_call: TRBJ2-5; v_call: TRBV13; cdr3_aa: CASSTRQGPTGTQYF; cdr3_nt: TGTGCCAGCAGCACCCGACAGGGCCCGACGGGGACCCAGTACTTC
clone_size: few; d_call: NA; j_call: TRBJ2-7; v_call: TRBV6-5; cdr3_aa: CASSYRTSYEQYF; cdr3_nt: TGTGCCAGCAGTTATAGAACCTCCTACGAGCAGTACTTC
clone_size: NA; d_call: TRBD2; j_call: TRBJ2-5; v_call: TRBV5-6; cdr3_aa: CASSFRLAGPEEETQYF; cdr3_nt: TGTGCCAGCAGCTTTAGGCTAGCGGGGCCGGAGGAGGAGACCCAGTACTTC
clone_size: NA; d_call: TRBD1; j_call: TRBJ2-2; v_call: TRBV29-1; cdr3_aa: CSAKRQGTANTGELFF; cdr3_nt: TGCAGCGCTAAAAGACAGGGGACCGCGAACACCGGGGAGCTGTTTTTT
clone_size: NA; d_call: TRBD1; j_call: TRBJ2-3; v_call: TRBV5-1; cdr3_aa: CASTGQGNTDTQYF; cdr3_nt: TGCGCCAGCACCGGACAGGGGAACACAGATACGCAGTATTTT
clone_size: NA; d_call: NA; j_call: TRBJ2-7; v_call: TRBV24-1; cdr3_aa: CATSDFLEQYF; cdr3_nt: TGTGCCACCAGTGATTTCCTTGAGCAGTACTTC
clone_size: NA; d_call: TRBD1; j_call: TRBJ1-5; v_call: TRBV12-3/TRBV12-4; cdr3_aa: CASSFSPGGADQPQHF; cdr3_nt: TGTGCCAGCAGTTTTTCGCCAGGGGGTGCGGATCAGCCCCAGCATTTT
clone_size: few; d_call: TRBD2; j_call: TRBJ2-7; v_call: TRBV7-2; cdr3_aa: CASSLLAGRSYEQYF; cdr3_nt: TGTGCCAGCAGCCTACTAGCGGGACGCTCCTACGAGCAGTACTTC
clone_size: few; d_call: NA; j_call: TRBJ2-3; v_call: TRBV10-1; cdr3_aa: CASSESGGSDTQYF; cdr3_nt: TGCGCCAGCAGTGAGTCGGGAGGATCCGATACGCAGTATTTT
clone_size: many; d_call: TRBD2; j_call: TRBJ2-1; v_call: TRBV7-2; cdr3_aa: CASRGTSYNEQFF; cdr3_nt: TGTGCCAGCAGGGGGACTAGTTACAATGAGCAGTTCTTC
clone_size: NA; d_call: NA; j_call: TRBJ2-2; v_call: TRBV11-2; cdr3_aa: CASSPRMMDSNTGELFF; cdr3_nt: TGTGCCAGCAGCCCCAGGATGATGGACAGTAACACCGGGGAGCTGTTTTTT
clone_size: few; d_call: NA; j_call: TRBJ1-5; v_call: TRBV10-1; cdr3_aa: CASPDRSQPQHF; cdr3_nt: TGCGCCAGCCCAGACAGGAGTCAGCCCCAGCATTTT
clone_size: NA; d_call: TRBD2; j_call: TRBJ2-5; v_call: TRBV6-1; cdr3_aa: CASRFGITGGETQYF; cdr3_nt: TGTGCCAGCAGGTTTGGAATTACCGGGGGGGAGACCCAGTACTTC
clone_size: NA; d_call: NA; j_call: TRBJ2-1; v_call: TRBV23-1; cdr3_aa: CASSQGGTQRNEQFF; cdr3_nt: TGCGCCAGCAGTCAAGGGGGAACCCAACGGAATGAGCAGTTCTTC
clone_size: few; d_call: NA; j_call: TRBJ2-4; v_call: TRBV7-2; cdr3_aa: CASSLPGPKNIQYF; cdr3_nt: TGTGCCAGCAGCTTACCTGGACCCAAAAACATTCAGTACTTC
clone_size: many; d_call: TRBD2; j_call: TRBJ2-7; v_call: TRBV5-1; cdr3_aa: CASSFGLAGYEQYF; cdr3_nt: TGCGCCAGCAGCTTCGGACTAGCGGGCTACGAGCAGTACTTC
clone_size: NA; d_call: NA; j_call: TRBJ2-5; v_call: TRBV11-2; cdr3_aa: CASSPSSGLRETQYF; cdr3_nt: TGTGCCAGCAGCCCGTCCTCGGGGTTACGGGAGACCCAGTACTTC
clone_size: NA; d_call: TRBD2; j_call: TRBJ2-3; v_call: TRBV18; cdr3_aa: CASSPGTSSTDTQYF; cdr3_nt: TGTGCCAGCTCACCCGGGACTAGTAGCACAGATACGCAGTATTTT
clone_size: once; d_call: NA; j_call: TRBJ2-7; v_call: TRBV27; cdr3_aa: CASRAVLASSYEQYF; cdr3_nt: TGTGCCAGCAGGGCCGTTCTCGCGTCATCCTACGAGCAGTACTTC
clone_size: NA; d_call: TRBD2; j_call: TRBJ2-7; v_call: TRBV30; cdr3_aa: CAWSVLGRVYEQYF; cdr3_nt: TGTGCCTGGAGTGTACTCGGGAGGGTCTACGAGCAGTACTTC